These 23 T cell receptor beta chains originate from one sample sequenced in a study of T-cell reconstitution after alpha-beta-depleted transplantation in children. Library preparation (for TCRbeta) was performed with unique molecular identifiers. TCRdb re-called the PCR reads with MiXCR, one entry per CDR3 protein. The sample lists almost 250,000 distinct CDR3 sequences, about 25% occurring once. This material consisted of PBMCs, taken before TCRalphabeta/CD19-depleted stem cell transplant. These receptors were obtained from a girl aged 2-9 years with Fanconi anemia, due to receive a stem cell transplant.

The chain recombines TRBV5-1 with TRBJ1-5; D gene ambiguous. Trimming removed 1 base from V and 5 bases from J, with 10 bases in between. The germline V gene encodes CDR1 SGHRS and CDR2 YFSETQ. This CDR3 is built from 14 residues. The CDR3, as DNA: TGCGCCAGCAGCTTGATGGGAACAGATCAGCCCCAGCATTTT. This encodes CASSLMGTDQPQHF.

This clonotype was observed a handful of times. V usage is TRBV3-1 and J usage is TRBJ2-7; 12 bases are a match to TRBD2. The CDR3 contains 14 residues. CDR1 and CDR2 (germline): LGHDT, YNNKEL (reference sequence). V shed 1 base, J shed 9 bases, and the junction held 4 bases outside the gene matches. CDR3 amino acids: CASSQGSTSGGQYF. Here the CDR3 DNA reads TGTGCCAGCAGCCAAGGGTCGACTAGCGGGGGGCAGTACTTC.

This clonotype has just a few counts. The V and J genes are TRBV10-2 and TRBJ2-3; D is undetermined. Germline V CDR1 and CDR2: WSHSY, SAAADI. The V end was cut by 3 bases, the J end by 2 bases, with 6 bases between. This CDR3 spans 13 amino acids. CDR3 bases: TGCGCCAGCAGTGATCAAAACACAGATACGCAGTATTTT. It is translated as CASSDQNTDTQYF.

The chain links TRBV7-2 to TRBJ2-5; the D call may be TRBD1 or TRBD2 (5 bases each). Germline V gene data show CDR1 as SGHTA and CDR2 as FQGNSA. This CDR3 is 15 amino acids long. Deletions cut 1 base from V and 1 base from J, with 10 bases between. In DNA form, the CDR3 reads TGTGCCAGCAGCTTAGGAGGGGCCCCCCAAGAGACCCAGTACTTC. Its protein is CASSLGGAPQETQYF.

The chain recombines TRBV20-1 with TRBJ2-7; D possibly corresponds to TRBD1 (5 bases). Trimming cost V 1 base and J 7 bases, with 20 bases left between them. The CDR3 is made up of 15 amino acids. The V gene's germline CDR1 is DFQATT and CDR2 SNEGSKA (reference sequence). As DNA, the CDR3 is TGCAGTGCTAGAGGGATAAGACAGCCCTACGAGGAGCAGTACTTC. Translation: CSARGIRQPYEEQYF.

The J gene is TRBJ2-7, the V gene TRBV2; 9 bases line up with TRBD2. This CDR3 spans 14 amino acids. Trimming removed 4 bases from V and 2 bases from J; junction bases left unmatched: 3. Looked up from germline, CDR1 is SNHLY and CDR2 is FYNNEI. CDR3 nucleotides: TGTGCCAGCAGTGTACCTAGCGGGGCCTACGAGCAGTACTTC. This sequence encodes CASSVPSGAYEQYF.

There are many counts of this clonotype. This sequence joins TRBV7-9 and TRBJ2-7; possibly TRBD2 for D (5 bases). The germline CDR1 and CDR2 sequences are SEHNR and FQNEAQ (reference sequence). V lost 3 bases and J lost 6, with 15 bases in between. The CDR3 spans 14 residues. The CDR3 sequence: CASSFIAVAGEQYF. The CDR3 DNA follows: TGTGCCAGCAGCTTCATCGCTGTGGCGGGCGAGCAGTACTTC.

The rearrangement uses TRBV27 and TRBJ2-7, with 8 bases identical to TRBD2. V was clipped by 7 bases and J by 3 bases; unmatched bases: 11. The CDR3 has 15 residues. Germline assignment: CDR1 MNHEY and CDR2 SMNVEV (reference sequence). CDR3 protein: CASTFSGTSLYEQYF. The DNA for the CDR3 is TGTGCCAGCACTTTTAGCGGGACGTCCCTCTACGAGCAGTACTTC.

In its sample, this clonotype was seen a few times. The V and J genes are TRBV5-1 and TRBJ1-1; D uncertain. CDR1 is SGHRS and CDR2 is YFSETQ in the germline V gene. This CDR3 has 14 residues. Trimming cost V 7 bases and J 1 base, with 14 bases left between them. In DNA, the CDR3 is TGCGCCAGCTGCCCTGTGGAGACGAACACTGAAGCTTTCTTT. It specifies CASCPVETNTEAFF.

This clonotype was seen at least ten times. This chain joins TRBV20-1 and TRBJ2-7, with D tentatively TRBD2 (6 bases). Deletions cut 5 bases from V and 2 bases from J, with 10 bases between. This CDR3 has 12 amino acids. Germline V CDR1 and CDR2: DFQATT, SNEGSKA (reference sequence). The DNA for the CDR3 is TGCAGTGCTGGGGGGATAGCCTACGAGCAGTACTTC. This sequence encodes CSAGGIAYEQYF.

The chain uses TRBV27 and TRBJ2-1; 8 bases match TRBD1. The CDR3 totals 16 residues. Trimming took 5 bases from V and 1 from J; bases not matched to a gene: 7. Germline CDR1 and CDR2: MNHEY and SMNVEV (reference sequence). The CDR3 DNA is TGTGCCAGCAGTATAATAACAGGGGGGTCCTACAATGAGCAGTTCTTC. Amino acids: CASSIITGGSYNEQFF.

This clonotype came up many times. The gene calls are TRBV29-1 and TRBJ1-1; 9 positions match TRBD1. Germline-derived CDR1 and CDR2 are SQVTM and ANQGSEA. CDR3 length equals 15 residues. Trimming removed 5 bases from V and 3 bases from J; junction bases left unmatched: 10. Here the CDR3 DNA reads TGCAGCGTTCCTAGGACAGGGGCGCCCTACACTGAAGCTTTCTTT. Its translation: CSVPRTGAPYTEAFF.

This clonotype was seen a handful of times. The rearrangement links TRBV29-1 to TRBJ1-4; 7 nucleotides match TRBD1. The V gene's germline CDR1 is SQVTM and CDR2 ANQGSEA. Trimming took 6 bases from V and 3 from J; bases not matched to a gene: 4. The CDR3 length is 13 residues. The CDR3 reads CSVNRGSNEKLFF. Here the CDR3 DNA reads TGCAGCGTGAACAGGGGTTCTAATGAAAAACTGTTTTTT. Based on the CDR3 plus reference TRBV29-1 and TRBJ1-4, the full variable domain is SAVISQKPSRDICQRGTSLTIQCQVDSQVTMMFWYRQQPGQSLTLIATANQGSEATYESGFVIDKFPISRPNLTFSTLTVSNMSPEDSSIYLCSVNRGSNEKLFFGSGTQLSVL.

CDR3 amino acids: CASSYSGATYEQYF. Written as DNA, the CDR3 is TGTGCCAGCAGTTATAGCGGGGCTACCTACGAGCAGTACTTC. The chain employs TRBV6-5 and TRBJ2-7; 8 bases are a match to TRBD2. J gave up 2 bases and V 3 bases, and 3 bases lay outside the gene matches. The CDR3 is 14 residues long. Germline V gives CDR1 MNHEY, CDR2 SVGAGI.

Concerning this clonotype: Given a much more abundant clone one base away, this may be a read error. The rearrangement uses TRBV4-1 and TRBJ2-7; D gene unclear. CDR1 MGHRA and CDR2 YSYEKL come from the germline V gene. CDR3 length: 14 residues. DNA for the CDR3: TGCGCCATCAGCCAACGGTCCTCCTCCTACGAGCAGTACTTC. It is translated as CAISQRSSSYEQYF.

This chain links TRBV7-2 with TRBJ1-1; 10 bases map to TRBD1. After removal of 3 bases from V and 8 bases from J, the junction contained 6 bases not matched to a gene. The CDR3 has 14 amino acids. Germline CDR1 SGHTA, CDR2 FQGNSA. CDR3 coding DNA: TGTGCCAGCAGCTTTAGACAGGGGGCATGGGAAGCTTTCTTT. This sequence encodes CASSFRQGAWEAFF.

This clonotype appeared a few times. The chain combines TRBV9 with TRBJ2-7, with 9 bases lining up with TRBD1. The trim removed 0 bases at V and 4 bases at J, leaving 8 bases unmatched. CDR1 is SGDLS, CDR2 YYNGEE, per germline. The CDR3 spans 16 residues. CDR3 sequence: CASSVGPPGQGYEQYF. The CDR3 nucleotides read TGTGCCAGCAGCGTAGGTCCTCCGGGACAGGGATACGAGCAGTACTTC. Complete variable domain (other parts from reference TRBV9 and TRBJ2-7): DSGVTQTPKHLITATGQRVTLRCSPRSGDLSVYWYQQSLDQGLQFLIQYYNGEERAKGNILERFSAQQFPDLHSELNLSSLELGDSALYFCASSVGPPGQGYEQYFGPGTRLTVT.

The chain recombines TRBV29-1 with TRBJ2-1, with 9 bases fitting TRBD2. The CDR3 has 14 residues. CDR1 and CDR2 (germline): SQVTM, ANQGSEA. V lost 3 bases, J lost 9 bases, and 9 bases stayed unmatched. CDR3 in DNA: TGCAGCGTTGATTCTAGCGGGATCGGTGGTGAGCAGTTCTTC. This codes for CSVDSSGIGGEQFF.

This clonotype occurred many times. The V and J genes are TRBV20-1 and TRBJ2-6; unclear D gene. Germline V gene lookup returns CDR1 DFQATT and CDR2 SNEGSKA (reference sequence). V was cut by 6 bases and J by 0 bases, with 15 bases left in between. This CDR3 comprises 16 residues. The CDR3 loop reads CSAKSLRLSGANVLTF. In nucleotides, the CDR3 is TGCAGTGCCAAGTCCCTCAGGCTCTCTGGGGCCAACGTCCTGACTTTC.

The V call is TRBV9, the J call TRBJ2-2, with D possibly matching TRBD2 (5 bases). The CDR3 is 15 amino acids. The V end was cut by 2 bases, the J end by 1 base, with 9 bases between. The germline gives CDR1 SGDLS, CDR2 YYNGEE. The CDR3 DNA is TGTGCCAGCAGCGTTGCGGGCGAGAACACCGGGGAGCTGTTTTTT. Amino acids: CASSVAGENTGELFF.

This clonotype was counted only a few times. Here the CDR3 DNA reads TGTGCCAGCAGGACCACGGGGGTAACTCGGTCCCTAGCTGGGGCCAACGTCCTGACTTTC. Translation gives CASRTTGVTRSLAGANVLTF. The V and J genes are TRBV28 and TRBJ2-6; D possibly corresponds to TRBD2 (6 bases). Between the trimmed V and J ends, which lost 6 bases and 2 bases, there was a span of 26 bases. CDR3 length: 20 residues. Germline CDR1 reads MDHEN; CDR2 reads SYDVKM. The full variable domain, rest sourced from reference TRBV28 and TRBJ2-6, is DVKVTQSSRYLVKRTGEKVFLECVQDMDHENMFWYRQDPGLGLRLIYFSYDVKMKEKGDIPEGYSVSREKKERFSLILESASTNQTSMYLCASRTTGVTRSLAGANVLTFGAGSRLTVL.

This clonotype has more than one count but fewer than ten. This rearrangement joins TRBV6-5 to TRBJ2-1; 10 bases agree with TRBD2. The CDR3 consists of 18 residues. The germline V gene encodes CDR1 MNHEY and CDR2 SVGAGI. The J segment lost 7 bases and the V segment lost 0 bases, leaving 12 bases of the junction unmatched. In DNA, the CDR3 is TGTGCCAGCAGTTACTCCCCTAGCGGGAGTGGGGGAGGTAATGAGCAGTTCTTC. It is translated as CASSYSPSGSGGGNEQFF.

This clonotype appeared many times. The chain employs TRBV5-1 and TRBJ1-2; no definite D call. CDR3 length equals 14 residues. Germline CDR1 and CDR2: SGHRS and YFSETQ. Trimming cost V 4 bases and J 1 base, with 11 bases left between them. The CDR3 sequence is CASSPPGINYGYTF. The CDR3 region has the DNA TGCGCCAGCAGCCCCCCGGGGATTAACTATGGCTACACCTTC.